These T cell receptor beta chains were read from a single sample in a study of beta chain features in type 1 diabetes. Method: immunoSEQ multiplex PCR; TCRdb's copy keeps in-frame clones and lacks some. Found here are 600,000 to 650,000 clones, less than 20% of them singletons; the top ten hold approximately 0.099%. Input material: naive CD4+ T cells from blood. The receptors were sampled from a young man in good health. The CDR3 runs from the conserved cysteine through the conserved F or W. D genes are given only for firm matches. Clone size is not always given. Where it is, it says once, few, many or a class for expanded clones.

D gene	V gene	clone size	J gene	CDR3 DNA	CDR3 protein
NA	TRBV10-3	NA	TRBJ1-1	TGTGCCATCAGTGGGGGGGACTTAGGGAGCGCTGAAGCTTTCTTT	CAISGGDLGSAEAFF
NA	TRBV28	few	TRBJ1-2	TGTGCCAGCAGTTTTTTGGGCTATGGCTACACCTTC	CASSFLGYGYTF
NA	TRBV28	few	TRBJ1-5	TGTGCCAGCAGTCCCGAATGGGCCCGGAACAATCAGCCCCAGCATTTT	CASSPEWARNNQPQHF
TRBD1	TRBV28	NA	TRBJ1-1	TGTGCCAGCAGTTCTTGGGACAGGGGGCGGACTGAAGCTTTCTTT	CASSSWDRGRTEAFF
NA	TRBV25-1	few	TRBJ1-2	TGTGCCAGCAGTCGGGGGAGGGAAGGCTACACCTTC	CASSRGREGYTF
NA	TRBV25-1	NA	TRBJ2-5	TGTGCCAGCAGTGAATGGAGAGGGGTAGGGCAAGAGACCCAGTACTTC	CASSEWRGVGQETQYF
NA	TRBV28	NA	TRBJ2-2	TGTGCCAGCAGAGCCACCGGGGAGCTGTTTTTT	CASRATGELFF
NA	TRBV4-2	NA	TRBJ1-2	TGTGCCAGCAGCCGGGGTCCTTGGGAGGGCTATGGCTACACCTTC	CASSRGPWEGYGYTF
TRBD1	TRBV18	NA	TRBJ2-7	TGTGCCAGCTCAGCAGGGACAGTCCCCTACGAGCAGTACTTC	CASSAGTVPYEQYF
NA	TRBV10-3	few	TRBJ1-2	TGTGCCATCAGTGGGGTTGGTCGAAGGGGTGATAACTATGGCTACACCTTC	CAISGVGRRGDNYGYTF
TRBD2	TRBV18	NA	TRBJ2-1	TGTGCCAGCTCACCAACCGGCGGGAGGCGAAATGAGCAGTTCTTC	CASSPTGGRRNEQFF
NA	TRBV30	NA	TRBJ1-5	TGTGCCTGGAGTGGGAGCAGGGATCAGCCCCAGCATTTT	CAWSGSRDQPQHF
TRBD2	TRBV9	few	TRBJ2-1	TGTGCCAGCAGCGTAGAACTAGCGGCTTACAATGAGCAGTTCTTC	CASSVELAAYNEQFF
NA	TRBV28	NA	TRBJ1-2	TGTGCCAGCAGATTGACAGGCAACTATGGCTACACCTTC	CASRLTGNYGYTF
NA	TRBV6-6	NA	TRBJ2-5	TGTGCCAGCAGCCAGCCGGGGGCTCCGGCAGAGACCCAGTACTTC	CASSQPGAPAETQYF
NA	TRBV6-5	NA	TRBJ1-2	TGTGCCAGCAGTTACTCGGGGACCTATGGCTACACCTTC	CASSYSGTYGYTF
NA	TRBV4-3	NA	TRBJ2-7	TGCGCCAGCAGCCAAGATCTAGGCCCCTCCTACGAGCAGTACTTC	CASSQDLGPSYEQYF
NA	TRBV7-9	NA	TRBJ1-3	TGTGCCAGCAGCTTTAACAGCCTGTTGGATTTT	CASSFNSLLDF
NA	TRBV7-2	few	TRBJ2-5	TGTGCCAGCAGCTTAGATCGCCTAGCCGAGACCCAGTACTTC	CASSLDRLAETQYF
NA	TRBV2	NA	TRBJ1-2	TGTGCCAGCAGTCCTGGACGGGGATCGGGCGGCTACACCTTC	CASSPGRGSGGYTF
TRBD1	TRBV6-6	NA	TRBJ2-5	TGTGCCAGCAGACAGACAGGGCAAGAGACCCAGTACTTC	CASRQTGQETQYF
NA	TRBV19	NA	TRBJ1-5	TGTGCCAGTACCACCCCCGGGGGAGCGGGCTTTGGGCAGCCCCAGCATTTT	CASTTPGGAGFGQPQHF
NA	TRBV6-6	NA	TRBJ2-7	TGTGCCAGCAGCCGAATAGCGAACGAGCAGTACTTC	CASSRIANEQYF
TRBD2	TRBV5-6	NA	TRBJ2-3	TGTGCCAGCAGCTTTGACGACGGGGGGGCCCGCAGCACAGATACGCAGTATTTT	CASSFDDGGARSTDTQYF
NA	TRBV5-1	NA	TRBJ2-1	TGCGCCAGCAGCTTGGAGTGGGCACCTCTGGCGGGTGAGCAGTTCTTC	CASSLEWAPLAGEQFF
NA	TRBV4-2	few	TRBJ1-2	TGTGCCAGCAGCCAAGATAAGGGCTATGGCTACACCTTC	CASSQDKGYGYTF
TRBD1	TRBV6-6	NA	TRBJ2-1	TGTGCCGGCTCGGGACAGTTACACAATGAGCAGTTCTTC	CAGSGQLHNEQFF
NA	TRBV18	NA	TRBJ2-7	TGTGCCAGCTCACGGGACTTCTATCCAGGGTACGAGCAGTACTTC	CASSRDFYPGYEQYF
TRBD2	TRBV4-2	NA	TRBJ2-1	TGTGCCAGCAGCCAAGATCATGTGGGAGGGCACAATGAGCAGTTCTTC	CASSQDHVGGHNEQFF
NA	TRBV28	NA	TRBJ1-1	TGTGCCAGCAGTTCCCCCGGCCGACATGGGAACACTGAAGCTTTCTTT	CASSSPGRHGNTEAFF
NA	TRBV4-2	NA	TRBJ2-3	TGTGCCAGCAGGGGGGCAGCCACAGATACGCAGTATTTT	CASRGAATDTQYF